The 29 T cell receptor beta chains reported below all come from one sample, sequenced in a study of blood T cell repertoires in COVID-19. Some clones are missing from TCRdb's copy, which holds only in-frame ones; the method was immunoSEQ multiplex PCR. The table has roughly 330,000 clones, over 70% seen once. Sequencing was performed on peripheral blood. These receptor sequences come from a woman in her 50s with acute or convalescent COVID-19.

The gene calls are TRBV11-2 and TRBJ2-1; 10 bases are a match to TRBD1. Trimming removed 4 bases from V and 6 bases from J; junction bases left unmatched: 9. The germline V gene has CDR1 SGHAT and CDR2 FQNNGV. The CDR3 consists of 16 residues. CDR3 DNA: TGTGCCAGCAGCTCACCCCGGGACAGGGGAGGCAATGAGCAGTTCTTC. Amino acids: CASSSPRDRGGNEQFF.

The chain is built from TRBV29-1 and TRBJ2-2; D ambiguous. CDR1 and CDR2 (germline): SQVTM, ANQGSEA. The length of the CDR3 is 12 residues. Trimming pared 7 bases from V and 5 bases from J, leaving 11 bases between. The CDR3, as DNA: TGCAGCGGACGGGTTTGGACCGGGGAGCTGTTTTTT. It codes for CSGRVWTGELFF.

The CDR3 region is CASSLEANEKLFF. The CDR3 DNA sequence: TGCGCCAGCAGCTTGGAAGCAAATGAAAAACTGTTTTTT. The chain recombines TRBV5-1 with TRBJ1-4, with no clear D. Per germline, CDR1 SGHRS and CDR2 YFSETQ. The CDR3 runs to 13 residues. Trimming shortened V by 0 bases and J by 5 bases, and 5 bases separated the two germline ends.

The rearrangement links TRBV19 to TRBJ1-5; D uncertain. Germline-derived CDR1 and CDR2 are LNHDA and SQIVND (reference sequence). V gave up 3 bases and J gave up 4 bases, with 13 bases separating them. This CDR3 region has 15 residues. CDR3 in amino acids: CASSMWYGGNQPQHF. CDR3 DNA: TGTGCCAGTAGTATGTGGTACGGAGGGAATCAGCCCCAGCATTTT.

J is TRBJ2-6 and V is TRBV10-3; D may be TRBD1 (6 bases). Between the trimmed V and J ends, which lost 7 bases and 3 bases, there was a span of 10 bases. CDR1 ENHRY and CDR2 SYGVKD come from the germline V gene. This CDR3 contains 14 residues. CDR3 DNA sequence: TGTGCCATCAACGAGGGGGTTGGGGCCAACGTCCTGACTTTC. It yields the protein CAINEGVGANVLTF.

The chain links TRBV2 to TRBJ1-6; D might be TRBD1 (5 bases). The V gene lost 8 bases and the J gene lost 14 bases, with 22 bases spanning the gap. The CDR3 covers 14 residues. Looked up from germline, CDR1 is SNHLY and CDR2 is FYNNEI. In nucleotides, the CDR3 is TGTGCCAGCTTAAGTGGGCAGGGTGTTCTATCCCTCCACTTT. Its translation is CASLSGQGVLSLHF. Full variable domain (remainder filled in from reference TRBV2 and TRBJ1-6): EPEVTQTPSHQVTQMGQEVILRCVPISNHLYFYWYRQILGQKVEFLVSFYNNEISEKSEIFDDQFSVERPDGSNFTLKIRSTKLEDSAMYFCASLSGQGVLSLHFGNGTRLTVT.

This rearrangement joins TRBV12-3 or TRBV12-4 to TRBJ1-2; TRBD1 is a possible D gene (5 bases). The CDR3 loop spans 12 amino acids. Trimming removed 5 bases from V and 5 bases from J, with 9 bases in between. CDR3 nucleotide sequence: TGTGCCAGCAGTAGACAGATATATGGCTACACCTTC. It specifies CASSRQIYGYTF.

The CDR3, as DNA: TGTGCCAGCTCACCATCCCAGGAGAACACTGAAGCTTTCTTT. Encoded protein: CASSPSQENTEAFF. The V gene is TRBV18, the J gene TRBJ1-1; no reliable D call. The CDR3 has 14 amino acids. The V end was cut by 2 bases, the J end by 1 base, with 8 bases between. Germline values: CDR1 KGHSH, CDR2 LQKENI. The complete variable domain, with remaining parts taken from reference TRBV18 and TRBJ1-1, reads NAGVMQNPRHLVRRRGQEARLRCSPMKGHSHVYWYRQLPEEGLKFMVYLQKENIIDESGMPKERFSAEFPKEGPSILRIQQVVRGDSAAYFCASSPSQENTEAFFGQGTRLTVV.

The CDR3: CASSQGASGGADTQYF. Written as DNA, the CDR3 is TGTGCCAGCAGCCAAGGGGCTAGCGGGGGGGCAGATACGCAGTATTTT. The chain carries TRBV3-1 (or the pseudogene TRBV3-2) and TRBJ2-3; 12 bases align to TRBD2. V dropped 1 base and J dropped 4; count of bases not matched to a gene: 3. Germline V gives CDR1 LGHDT, CDR2 YNNKEL (reference sequence). The CDR3 covers 16 residues.

A few counts support this clone. The rearrangement links TRBV14 to TRBJ1-6, with D unclear. CDR1 is SGHDN and CDR2 is FVKESK in the germline V gene. The CDR3 covers 13 residues. V gave up 0 bases and J gave up 10 bases, with 7 bases separating them. Here the CDR3 reads CASSQEFRSPLHF. DNA of the CDR3: TGTGCCAGCAGCCAAGAATTCCGGTCACCCCTCCACTTT.

V usage is TRBV5-4 and J usage is TRBJ1-2; D is undetermined. Germline assignment: CDR1 SGHNT and CDR2 YYREEE (reference sequence). CDR3 length equals 15 residues. V was clipped by 3 bases and J by 3 bases, with 15 bases between them. The CDR3 here is CASSSSALGDYGYTF. The CDR3 nucleotides read TGTGCCAGCAGCTCCTCGGCCCTCGGGGACTATGGCTACACCTTC.

CDR3 sequence reads: CSVNRGPAQYF. CDR3 in DNA: TGCAGCGTCAACAGGGGCCCGGCCCAGTACTTC. The rearrangement uses TRBV29-1 and TRBJ2-5, with 7 bases lining up with TRBD1. The V gene end was trimmed by 6 bases and the J gene end by 9 bases; junction bases not matched to a gene: 7. Germline CDR1 is SQVTM and CDR2 is ANQGSEA. This CDR3 region has 11 residues. Looking up the rest from reference TRBV29-1 and TRBJ2-5 gives the full variable domain: SAVISQKPSRDICQRGTSLTIQCQVDSQVTMMFWYRQQPGQSLTLIATANQGSEATYESGFVIDKFPISRPNLTFSTLTVSNMSPEDSSIYLCSVNRGPAQYFGPGTRLLVL.

V gene TRBV7-2 combines with J gene TRBJ2-3; TRBD2 aligns across 7 bases. V was pared by 5 bases and J by 6 bases, with 8 bases of the junction left unmatched. Germline lookup yields CDR1 SGHTA and CDR2 FQGNSA. The CDR3 runs 14 residues. The CDR3: CASSLGTTMDTQYF. In nucleotides, the CDR3 is TGTGCCAGCAGCCTAGGGACTACGATGGATACGCAGTATTTT.

In DNA form, the CDR3 reads TGTGCCAGCAGCTCATACAGGGGGCAGGAGCCCCAGCATTTT. Encoded protein: CASSSYRGQEPQHF. The chain combines TRBV7-2 with TRBJ1-5, with 9 bases identical to TRBD1. CDR3 size: 14 residues. CDR1 SGHTA and CDR2 FQGNSA come from the germline V gene. With 4 bases clipped from V and 8 bases from J, the junction kept 6 bases outside the gene matches.

About this clone: One end of the junction fails to match germline, which may point to a read error. The chain carries TRBV12-5 and TRBJ2-3, with 9 bases fitting TRBD2. The CDR3 consists of 16 residues. Germline V gene data show CDR1 as LGHNT and CDR2 as FRNRAP. DNA of the CDR3: TGTGCTAGTGGTTTGGTAGTAGCGGGAGAATCAGACACGCAGTATTTT. It encodes CASGLVVAGESDTQYF.

V and J are TRBV10-3 and TRBJ2-3, with 7 bases that match TRBD2. The junction had 8 bases not matched to a gene; V was cut back by 4 bases and J by 4 bases. Germline V gene lookup returns CDR1 ENHRY and CDR2 SYGVKD. The CDR3 spans 15 residues. The chain's CDR3 is CAISVEREAPDTQYF. The DNA for the CDR3 is TGTGCCATCAGTGTAGAGCGGGAAGCACCAGATACGCAGTATTTT.

The chain employs TRBV19 and TRBJ2-3; TRBD1 aligns across 12 bases. Germline CDR1 LNHDA, CDR2 SQIVND (reference sequence). V shed 7 bases, J shed 3 bases, and the junction held 11 bases outside the gene matches. This CDR3 comprises 17 residues. CDR3 DNA: TGTGCCAGTACCAAAGGCCCGGGACAGGGGGCAACAGATACGCAGTATTTT. Its protein is CASTKGPGQGATDTQYF.

The rearrangement uses TRBV3-1 (or the pseudogene TRBV3-2) and TRBJ2-7; D perhaps matches TRBD1 (7 bases). Trimming took 1 base from V and 2 from J, leaving 12 bases between them. The CDR3 has 15 residues. The germline V gene encodes CDR1 LGHDT and CDR2 YNNKEL (reference sequence). CDR3 DNA: TGTGCCAGCAGCCAAGGGGGCAGGGGGGCCTACGAGCAGTACTTC. Residues: CASSQGGRGAYEQYF.

CDR3 nucleotide sequence: TGTGCCAGCAGGGGCTTCTCTGGAAACACCATATATTTT. Amino acid sequence: CASRGFSGNTIYF. The V gene is TRBV12-3 or TRBV12-4, the J gene TRBJ1-3; D is undetermined. The ends were cut back, 6 bases at V and 0 bases at J, with 6 bases in the middle. This CDR3 contains 13 residues.

The chain uses TRBV19 and TRBJ1-5; 9 bases map to TRBD1. CDR1 is LNHDA, CDR2 SQIVND, per germline (reference sequence). The trim removed 4 bases at V and 6 bases at J, leaving 7 bases unmatched. CDR3 length equals 15 residues. The CDR3 DNA sequence: TGTGCCAGTAGTACTACAGGGGGCGCCCCTCAGCCCCAGCATTTT. This codes for CASSTTGGAPQPQHF.

The V gene is TRBV9, the J gene TRBJ2-7, with D possibly being TRBD2 (5 bases). The CDR3 is made up of 14 amino acids. V shed 1 base and J shed 6 bases, with 14 bases lying between them. In germline, CDR1 is SGDLS, CDR2 YYNGEE. CDR3 protein: CASSVSEGLGEQYF. DNA for the CDR3: TGTGCCAGCAGCGTAAGCGAGGGCCTGGGCGAGCAGTACTTC.

The CDR3 loop reads CASGQGNTIYF. CDR3 sequence (DNA): TGTGCCAGCGGACAGGGGAACACCATATATTTT. This chain links TRBV7-9 with TRBJ1-3; TRBD1 agrees at 9 bases. The CDR3 is 11 residues long. Germline CDR1 is SEHNR and CDR2 is FQNEAQ (reference sequence). The V segment lost 8 bases and the J segment 7 bases; nucleotides outside the gene matches: 0. Using reference TRBV7-9 and TRBJ1-3 for the parts outside the CDR3, the full variable domain is DTGVSQNPRHKITKRGQNVTFRCDPISEHNRLYWYRQTLGQGPEFLTYFQNEAQLEKSRLLSDRFSAERPKGSFSTLEIQRTEQGDSAMYLCASGQGNTIYFGEGSWLTVV.

This clone has just a few counts. The gene calls are TRBV5-6 and TRBJ2-1; a possible D gene is TRBD1 (5 bases). The CDR3 has 14 residues. CDR1 is SGHDT, CDR2 YYEEEE, per germline. V lost 0 bases, J lost 8 bases, and 12 bases lay in between. CDR3: CASSLVAGWDEQFF. The CDR3 nucleotides are TGTGCCAGCAGCTTGGTGGCAGGGTGGGATGAGCAGTTCTTC.

The V and J genes are TRBV30 and TRBJ1-4; a weak D match, TRBD1 (5 bases). V dropped 2 bases and J dropped 1 base, with 14 bases sitting between them. The CDR3 is 16 amino acids. Germline CDR1 is GTSNPN and CDR2 is SVGIG (reference sequence). CDR3 sequence (DNA): TGTGCCTGGAGTATTGGCAGGGTCAGAACTAATGAAAAACTGTTTTTT. It specifies CAWSIGRVRTNEKLFF. The full variable domain, its missing parts supplied by reference TRBV30 and TRBJ1-4, is SQTIHQWPATLVQPVGSPLSLECTVEGTSNPNLYWYRQAAGRGLQLLFYSVGIGQISSEVPQNLSASRPQDRQFILSSKKLLLSDSGFYLCAWSIGRVRTNEKLFFGSGTQLSVL.

CDR3 bases: TGCGCCAGCAGCTCGGACGGGCGGGGGGGCAATCAGCCCCAGCATTTT. Translation gives CASSSDGRGGNQPQHF. The chain has TRBV5-1 and TRBJ1-5; D may be TRBD1 (5 bases). The CDR3 extends over 16 amino acids. V was cut by 3 bases and J by 2 bases, with 15 bases left in between. The V gene's germline CDR1 is SGHRS and CDR2 YFSETQ. The full variable domain, completed using reference TRBV5-1 and TRBJ1-5, is KAGVTQTPRYLIKTRGQQVTLSCSPISGHRSVSWYQQTPGQGLQFLFEYFSETQRNKGNFPGRFSGRQFSNSRSEMNVSTLELGDSALYLCASSSDGRGGNQPQHFGDGTRLSIL.

The V gene is TRBV5-5, the J gene TRBJ2-3; D is ambiguous. Deletions cut 0 bases from V and 0 bases from J, with 5 bases between. CDR3 length equals 14 residues. Per germline, CDR1 SGHKS and CDR2 YYEKEE (reference sequence). The CDR3 DNA follows: TGTGCCAGCAGCTTGGCCCCGAGCACAGATACGCAGTATTTT. Its translation: CASSLAPSTDTQYF. Full variable domain (rest looked up from reference TRBV5-5 and TRBJ2-3): DAGVTQSPTHLIKTRGQQVTLRCSPISGHKSVSWYQQVLGQGPQFIFQYYEKEERGRGNFPDRFSARQFPNYSSELNVNALLLGDSALYLCASSLAPSTDTQYFGPGTRLTVL.

The rearrangement links TRBV13 to TRBJ1-4; TRBD1 aligns across 9 bases. The V and J ends lost 5 bases and 7 bases, in that order; junction bases with no gene match: 2. Germline V gives CDR1 PRHDT, CDR2 FYEKMQ (reference sequence). The CDR3 covers 13 residues. CDR3 region: CASSGDRVEKLFF. In DNA form, the CDR3 reads TGTGCCAGCAGCGGGGACAGGGTTGAAAAACTGTTTTTT. The full variable domain, in which reference TRBV13 and TRBJ1-4 provide the parts outside the CDR3, is AAGVIQSPRHLIKEKRETATLKCYPIPRHDTVYWYQQGPGQDPQFLISFYEKMQSDKGSIPDRFSAQQFSDYHSELNMSSLELGDSALYFCASSGDRVEKLFFGSGTQLSVL.

The gene calls are TRBV11-2 and TRBJ2-5; 8 bases align to TRBD1. Per germline, CDR1 SGHAT and CDR2 FQNNGV. The trim removed 4 bases at V and 1 base at J, leaving 8 bases unmatched. CDR3 length equals 16 residues. The DNA for the CDR3 is TGTGCCAGCAGCTCTAACCCCGGGACAGGCCAAGAGACCCAGTACTTC. It yields the protein CASSSNPGTGQETQYF.

The chain employs TRBV29-1 and TRBJ2-7; TRBD1 agrees at 8 bases. The CDR3 extends over 13 amino acids. CDR1 and CDR2 (germline): SQVTM, ANQGSEA. With 5 bases clipped from V and 4 bases from J, the junction kept 7 bases outside the gene matches. This chain's CDR3 is CSVLAQGEYEQYV. In nucleotides, the CDR3 is TGCAGCGTTCTCGCACAGGGGGAGTACGAGCAGTACGTC.